These T cell receptor beta chains were read from a single sample in a study of blood T cell repertoires in COVID-19. Generated by immunoSEQ multiplex PCR, the TCRdb table keeps only in-frame clones and is missing some. Of over 200,000 clones listed, about 94% are singletons. The material sequenced was peripheral blood. These receptors were obtained from a man aged 55-75 years with COVID-19, enrolled during active disease. Each CDR3 is given with its conserved first and last residue. D genes are given only for firm matches. Clone sizes are given selectively: once, few, many, or a class where the clone is expanded.

.	TRBV30	.	TRBJ2-2	CAWSQAEKWAGELFF	TGTGCCTGGAGTCAAGCGGAAAAATGGGCCGGGGAGCTGTTTTTT
TRBD1	TRBV10-2	.	TRBJ1-3	CASSEPDRGRGNTIYF	TGCGCCAGCAGTGAGCCGGACAGGGGGCGAGGAAACACCATATATTTT
TRBD2	TRBV6-2/TRBV6-3	.	TRBJ2-5	CASSFPTSGRLQTQYF	TGTGCCAGCAGTTTCCCGACTAGCGGGAGGTTACAGACCCAGTACTTC
TRBD2	TRBV5-1	.	TRBJ2-7	CASSSLPRAGTSGRGSYEQYF	TGCGCCAGCAGCTCGCTCCCTCGTGCCGGGACTAGCGGGAGGGGATCCTACGAGCAGTACTTC
.	TRBV6-5	.	TRBJ1-5	CASVLSRSLYQPQHF	TGTGCCAGCGTCCTAAGCAGGTCGCTATATCAGCCCCAGCATTTT
.	TRBV10-3	.	TRBJ2-1	CAISGTSTEQFF	TGTGCCATCAGTGGAACTAGCACTGAGCAGTTCTTC
TRBD1	TRBV3-1/TRBV3-2	once	TRBJ1-4	CASSQRDRGSNEKLFF	TGTGCCAGCAGCCAACGGGACAGGGGGAGTAATGAAAAACTGTTTTTT
TRBD1	TRBV7-2	.	TRBJ2-5	CASSLGYAGQGLETQYF	TGTGCCAGCAGCTTAGGCTACGCGGGACAGGGGCTAGAGACCCAGTACTTC
.	TRBV19	.	TRBJ2-3	CASGAVDTQYF	TGTGCCAGTGGGGCAGTTGATACGCAGTATTTT
TRBD1	TRBV18	.	TRBJ2-7	CASSVTGQGTYEQYF	TGTGCCAGCTCAGTAACGGGACAGGGTACCTACGAGCAGTACTTC
TRBD1	TRBV5-1	.	TRBJ1-2	CASSLAGQVLYGYTF	TGCGCCAGCAGCTTGGCGGGACAGGTTCTCTATGGCTACACCTTC
TRBD1	TRBV5-4	.	TRBJ1-2	CASSRGQAPNYGYTF	TGTGCCAGCAGCCGCGGACAGGCTCCTAACTATGGCTACACCTTC
.	TRBV3-1/TRBV3-2	.	TRBJ1-3	CASSHRSSSGNTIYF	TGTGCCAGCAGCCACAGGTCTTCCTCTGGAAACACCATATATTTT
.	TRBV5-8	.	TRBJ1-2	CASSFDGAWRGYTF	TGTGCCAGCAGCTTCGACGGCGCGTGGCGGGGCTACACCTTC
TRBD1	TRBV6-5	.	TRBJ1-5	CASSTTQGAWQPQHF	TGTGCCAGCAGCACTACTCAGGGGGCTTGGCAGCCCCAGCATTTT
TRBD2	TRBV2	.	TRBJ2-5	CASSSESGGKTQYF	TGTGCCAGCTCCAGCGAGTCGGGAGGAAAGACCCAGTACTTC
TRBD1	TRBV7-8	.	TRBJ1-2	CASSLSGQGSNGYTF	TGTGCCAGCAGCCTCTCGGGACAGGGGTCGAATGGCTACACCTTC
.	TRBV19	.	TRBJ2-1	CASSDGVNEQFF	TGTGCCAGTAGTGACGGAGTCAATGAGCAGTTCTTC
.	TRBV28	once	TRBJ1-5	CASSLGHGNQPQHF	TGTGCCAGCAGTTTAGGACATGGGAATCAGCCCCAGCATTTT
.	TRBV6-5	.	TRBJ2-2	CASSRQLANTGELFF	TGTGCCAGCAGTCGACAGCTCGCGAACACCGGGGAGCTGTTTTTT
.	TRBV28	.	TRBJ2-7	CASSPTPPYEQYF	TGTGCCAGCAGTCCAACACCTCCCTACGAGCAGTACTTC
.	TRBV27	.	TRBJ1-2	CASSFRWGRDGYTF	TGTGCCAGCAGTTTTAGGTGGGGGCGTGATGGCTACACCTTC
TRBD1	TRBV4-1	.	TRBJ2-5	CASSQYSPGQGTMETQYF	TGCGCCAGCAGCCAGTACTCTCCGGGACAGGGGACGATGGAGACCCAGTACTTC
TRBD1	TRBV29-1	.	TRBJ2-1	CSGKTGLNEQFF	TGCAGCGGTAAGACAGGGCTCAATGAGCAGTTCTTC
.	TRBV9	.	TRBJ1-2	CASSVQGHVGSYTF	TGTGCCAGCAGCGTCCAGGGGCACGTAGGGAGCTACACCTTC
.	TRBV30	.	TRBJ1-4	CAWSWGLGNEKLFF	TGTGCCTGGAGTTGGGGGCTAGGGAATGAAAAACTGTTTTTT
.	TRBV28	.	TRBJ2-5	CASSNSPMAETQYF	TGTGCCAGCAGTAACAGCCCAATGGCGGAGACCCAGTACTTC
.	TRBV12-3/TRBV12-4	.	TRBJ2-2	CASRENTGELFF	TGTGCCAGCCGCGAAAACACCGGGGAGCTGTTTTTT
.	TRBV27	.	TRBJ1-1	CASYRLGGQVLAFF	TGTGCCAGCTATCGTTTAGGCGGGCAGGTACTAGCTTTCTTT
.	TRBV7-2	.	TRBJ1-5	CASSSEYSNQPQHF	TGTGCCAGCAGCTCCGAGTATAGCAATCAGCCCCAGCATTTT
TRBD1	TRBV19	.	TRBJ2-1	CASSIGFGQANYNEQFF	TGTGCCAGTAGTATAGGTTTCGGACAGGCGAACTACAATGAGCAGTTCTTC
.	TRBV3-1/TRBV3-2	.	TRBJ1-1	CASSFLRGTLMNTEAFF	TGTGCCAGCAGCTTCCTGCGGGGGACCCTTATGAACACTGAAGCTTTCTTT
.	TRBV4-2	.	TRBJ2-7	CASSREGVGLGYEQYF	TGTGCCAGCAGCCGCGAGGGGGTTGGTCTAGGGTACGAGCAGTACTTC
.	TRBV11-2	.	TRBJ2-1	CASSLGLGNSYNEQFF	TGTGCCAGCAGCTTAGGATTGGGCAACTCCTACAATGAGCAGTTCTTC
TRBD1	TRBV7-3	.	TRBJ2-1	CASSWTGVDEQFF	TGTGCCAGCAGCTGGACAGGGGTGGATGAGCAGTTCTTC
TRBD1	TRBV18	.	TRBJ2-6	CASSPTGGTGPSGANVLTF	TGTGCCAGCTCACCAACAGGCGGGACAGGGCCCTCTGGGGCCAACGTCCTGACTTTC
.	TRBV27	.	TRBJ1-4	CASSLQVPRNNEKLFF	TGTGCCAGCAGTTTACAGGTACCCAGAAACAATGAAAAACTGTTTTTT
TRBD2	TRBV10-2	.	TRBJ2-7	CASSDPSSGNPYEQYF	TGCGCCAGCAGTGATCCCTCCAGCGGGAACCCCTACGAGCAGTACTTC
.	TRBV9	.	TRBJ1-2	CASSVGAVYGYTF	TGTGCCAGCAGCGTAGGGGCAGTCTATGGCTACACCTTC
TRBD1	TRBV30	.	TRBJ1-1	CAFKTGNVDTEAFF	TGTGCCTTTAAGACAGGGAACGTGGACACTGAAGCTTTCTTT
TRBD2	TRBV15	.	TRBJ2-1	CATNTQSTSGRLVNEQFF	TGTGCCACCAACACCCAATCGACTAGCGGGAGATTAGTAAATGAGCAGTTCTTC
TRBD2	TRBV30	.	TRBJ2-7	CAWIRGGSYEQYF	TGTGCCTGGATCCGGGGAGGGTCCTACGAGCAGTACTTC
.	TRBV24-1	.	TRBJ2-1	CATSDLLRNEQFF	TGTGCCACCAGTGATTTACTCCGTAATGAGCAGTTCTTC
.	TRBV19	.	TRBJ1-2	CASSIYIGISNYGYTF	TGTGCCAGTAGTATTTATATCGGTATCTCTAACTATGGCTACACCTTC
TRBD2	TRBV7-6	few	TRBJ2-7	CASSPQGGPSYEQYF	TGTGCCAGCAGCCCTCAGGGAGGGCCCTCCTACGAGCAGTACTTC
TRBD1	TRBV4-1	.	TRBJ1-2	CASSPELTGDYGYTF	TGCGCCAGCAGCCCCGAACTCACAGGGGACTATGGCTACACCTTC